The next 12 T cell receptor beta chains were all read from a single sample in a study of T-cell memory formation after mild COVID-19. TCRdb re-analysed the 5' RACE reads in MiXCR, keeping a single row per CDR3 protein. The sample carries around 310,000 distinct CDR3 sequences, approximately 15% recorded once. The sample comprised PBMCs or a T cell subset sorted from them (not recorded which). The receptors shown here come from a man between 18 and 35 years old who had mild COVID-19 (a few samples of this study predate the infection). Cell type and time point are not known.

This clonotype was seen a handful of times. The DNA of the CDR3 is TGTGCCAGCAGCCCAGGGACAGGCTACCACATTCAGTACTTC. This sequence encodes CASSPGTGYHIQYF. The rearrangement joins TRBV7-9 to TRBJ2-4; 8 nucleotides match TRBD1. In germline, CDR1 is SEHNR, CDR2 FQNEAQ (reference sequence). The length of the CDR3 is 14 residues. V lost 5 bases to trimming and J lost 8 bases; unmatched junction nucleotides: 8.

The DNA for the CDR3 is TGTGCCAGCAGCTTAGCGGGGAGAGGGTTGGCGGAGACCCAGTACTTC. Translated: CASSLAGRGLAETQYF. The chain joins TRBV7-9 to TRBJ2-5, with D possibly being TRBD2 (5 bases). There are 16 residues in the CDR3. CDR1 and CDR2 (germline): SEHNR, FQNEAQ (reference sequence). V was cut by 0 bases and J by 5 bases, with 16 bases left in between.

The V call is TRBV4-2, the J call TRBJ2-1, with D perhaps being TRBD1 or TRBD2 (6 bases each). The germline gives CDR1 LGHNA, CDR2 YNFKEQ. The CDR3 is 15 residues long. Trimming took 3 bases from V and 10 from J, leaving 19 bases between them. CDR3 bases: TGTGCCAGCAGCCACGGGGGCCTCCGGGGTAAAGAGCAGTTCTTC. Its translation is CASSHGGLRGKEQFF.

This clonotype appeared a few times. The rearrangement joins TRBV12-3 or TRBV12-4 to TRBJ1-4; TRBD1 matches 7 bases. The CDR3 has 14 amino acids. With V trimmed by 6 bases and J by 8 bases, 9 bases remained unmatched. CDR3 region: CASRDNRGGEKLFF. CDR3 sequence (DNA): TGTGCCAGCAGAGACAACAGGGGAGGCGAAAAACTGTTTTTT.

This clonotype was counted between two and nine times. This chain uses TRBV5-4 with TRBJ2-7, with D perhaps matching TRBD1 or TRBD2 (5 bases each). The CDR3 is 15 amino acids. Trimming left V 0 bases short and J 3 bases short, with 13 bases between. Germline CDR1 SGHNT, CDR2 YYREEE (reference sequence). CDR3 protein: CASSLGPKGSYEQYF. CDR3 in DNA: TGTGCCAGCAGCTTGGGGCCTAAGGGGAGCTACGAGCAGTACTTC.

V and J are TRBV6-6 and TRBJ1-6; unclear D gene. CDR1 and CDR2 (germline): MNHNY, SVGAGI (reference sequence). CDR3 length equals 14 residues. Deletions cut 2 bases from V and 13 bases from J, with 15 bases between. CDR3 sequence: CASSYQPRMTPLHF. DNA for the CDR3: TGTGCCAGCAGTTACCAACCCCGGATGACGCCCCTCCACTTT.

A few counts support this clonotype. CDR3 nucleotide sequence: TGTGCCAGCAGTGCAACTAGCGGATCCTACAATGAGCAGTTCTTC. This encodes CASSATSGSYNEQFF. The rearrangement uses TRBV25-1 and TRBJ2-1; 8 positions agree with TRBD2. V gave up 4 bases and J gave up 1 base; unmatched junction bases: 3. CDR3 length equals 15 residues. CDR1 and CDR2 from the germline V gene are MGHDK and SYGVNS.

This clonotype came up a few times. The rearrangement joins TRBV5-1 to TRBJ2-1; D may be TRBD2 (7 bases). Trimming left V 2 bases short and J 1 base short, with 22 bases between. In germline, CDR1 is SGHRS, CDR2 YFSETQ. The CDR3 has 19 amino acids. CDR3 amino acids: CASSFPGNAGAGSYNEQFF. In DNA form, the CDR3 reads TGCGCCAGCAGCTTCCCTGGTAATGCGGGGGCAGGGTCCTACAATGAGCAGTTCTTC.

This clonotype appeared a few times. V gene TRBV10-3 combines with J gene TRBJ2-2; D not certain. V shed 7 bases and J shed 0 bases, with 6 bases lying between them. The CDR3 is 13 amino acids. Germline-derived CDR1 and CDR2 are ENHRY and SYGVKD. Here the CDR3 reads CAIKTPNTGELFF. CDR3 bases: TGTGCCATCAAGACACCGAACACCGGGGAGCTGTTTTTT.

The V call is TRBV18, the J call TRBJ2-7, with 7 bases lining up with TRBD2. CDR1 and CDR2 from the germline V gene are KGHSH and LQKENI. Germline trimming cut 3 bases from V and 4 bases from J; bases unmatched to any gene: 12. This CDR3 is 16 amino acids long. This CDR3 is CASSPQGSGGSYEQYF. The CDR3 nucleotides are TGTGCCAGCTCACCCCAAGGGTCGGGGGGTTCGTACGAGCAGTACTTC. Together with reference TRBV18 and TRBJ2-7, the CDR3 gives the full variable domain: NAGVMQNPRHLVRRRGQEARLRCSPMKGHSHVYWYRQLPEEGLKFMVYLQKENIIDESGMPKERFSAEFPKEGPSILRIQQVVRGDSAAYFCASSPQGSGGSYEQYFGPGTRLTVT.

The gene calls are TRBV6-2 or TRBV6-3 and TRBJ2-5; perhaps TRBD2 as D (5 bases). The CDR3 is made up of 15 amino acids. CDR1 is MNHEY, CDR2 SVGEGT, per germline. V shed 4 bases and J shed 5 bases, with 17 bases lying between them. CDR3 in amino acids: CASSLERASGETQYF. The DNA for the CDR3 is TGTGCCAGCAGTTTGGAAAGGGCTTCGGGGGAGACCCAGTACTTC.

The V call is TRBV7-2, the J call TRBJ1-2; D possibly corresponds to TRBD1 (6 bases). Germline CDR1 SGHTA, CDR2 FQGNSA. The CDR3 covers 11 residues. V was trimmed by 7 bases and J by 5 bases, leaving 8 bases between them. CDR3 loop: CASTQGYGYTF. DNA for the CDR3: TGTGCCAGCACCCAGGGGTATGGCTACACCTTC.